This T cell receptor (beta chain) was found in a study of beta chain features in type 1 diabetes. Study-wide background: Fewer than 110 million sorted cells were examined across all samples. Study-wide results and limits: Moderate yet significant TCRB CDR3 shortening was seen in Type 1 diabetes patients in all four CD4+ subsets. Cells carrying high TCR expression could end up over-represented when cDNA is sequenced.

Expressed TCRB transcripts were sequenced because the isolated RNA had all been reverse transcribed beforehand. Profiled with immunoSEQ multiplex PCR; TCRdb holds only in-frame clones, not every one. This sample has roughly 330,000 clones; roughly 13% occur once, and the top ten carry around 0.016%. This CDR3 region has 15 residues. V dropped 1 base and J dropped 3; count of bases not matched to a gene: 6. Germline values: CDR1 SGHNT, CDR2 YYREEE (reference sequence). Comment on this clone: The antigen is undetermined.

The sample was naive CD4+ T cells from blood. The TCR originated in a woman aged 18-29 years with type 1 diabetes. The rearrangement joins TRBV5-4 to TRBJ2-7; 8 bases map to TRBD2. CDR3 protein: CASSLSSGRVYEQYF. The DNA of the CDR3 is TGTGCCAGCAGCTTGTCCAGCGGGAGAGTCTACGAGCAGTACTTC.